This T cell receptor beta chain came from a study of blood T cells in healthy people across ages. Study findings and constraints: Considered underestimates were the diversity estimates obtained from one million T cells.

Germline lookup yields CDR1 SEHNR and CDR2 FQNEAQ (reference sequence). Trimming removed 2 bases from V and 4 bases from J, with 20 bases in between. This CDR3 contains 17 residues. With a J-beta primer mix and a sample-barcoded 5' primer, a second PCR ran about 7 to 12 cycles. TCRdb reprocessed the 5' RACE reads with MiXCR, giving one entry per CDR3 protein. The table lists around 710,000 distinct CDR3 sequences, approximately 39% of them singletons. The sample, around 10 milliliters of peripheral blood, was drawn from each donor. A remark on this clonotype: What it recognizes is unknown.

Sequencing was performed on blood. The TCR comes from a woman in her fifties or sixties in good health. The V gene is TRBV7-9, the J gene TRBJ2-5; D perhaps matches TRBD2 (6 bases). CDR3 nucleotide sequence: TGTGCCAGCAGCTTATTCTACGTACGGGAGATAGGAGAGACCCAGTACTTC. Protein: CASSLFYVREIGETQYF.